This T cell receptor (beta chain) was sequenced during a study of blood T cell repertoires in COVID-19. Across the study: The analysed material was cDNA or gDNA that came from T cells, B-cell-depleted T cells, or PBMCs.

The CDR3 covers 14 residues. V was cut by 3 bases and J by 1 base, with 10 bases left in between. Germline CDR1 is MDHEN and CDR2 is SYDVKM. Original processing notes: Reference gene primer amplification gave nucleated cell count estimates. Clones were read by immunoSEQ multiplex PCR, and TCRdb kept only the in-frame ones, dropping some. The V and J calls and the clone size are those of that table, but D and trimming were determined from the DNA. The sample lists 45,000 to 60,000 clones, around 90% occurring once. The sequence was obtained from a human donor in a cohort sampled during active COVID-19. The sequenced sample consisted of peripheral blood. The chain uses TRBV28 and TRBJ2-7; D call uncertain. CDR3 nucleotide sequence: TGTGCCAGCAGTTTTTCCACAGCATCCTACGAGCAGTACTTC. Translation: CASSFSTASYEQYF. Supplemented by reference TRBV28 and TRBJ2-7, the full variable domain reads DVKVTQSSRYLVKRTGEKVFLECVQDMDHENMFWYRQDPGLGLRLIYFSYDVKMKEKGDIPEGYSVSREKKERFSLILESASTNQTSMYLCASSFSTASYEQYFGPGTRLTVT.